The 14 T cell receptor beta chains presented below share a single source sample, sequenced in a study of post-analysis software for immune sequencing data. Study-level points and caveats: A handful of TRBV segments were more frequent in patients than controls; TRBV5-6, TRBV5-1 and TRBV20-1 belonged to this group.

Included in the TCR beta cDNA libraries were unique molecular identifiers. TCRdb re-derived calls from the PCR reads in MiXCR, one entry per CDR3 protein. The sample consists of some 690,000 distinct CDR3 sequences, 30% of them appearing once. These receptors' targets are unknown. The sample consisted of blood. These TCRs come from a girl between 5 and 17 years old with multiple sclerosis.

The chain combines TRBV12-3 or TRBV12-4 with TRBJ2-3; 11 bases fit TRBD2. V shed 6 bases, J shed 4 bases, and the junction held 6 bases outside the gene matches. This CDR3 has 15 amino acids. CDR3 in amino acids: CASRPIAGGADTQYF. For the CDR3, the DNA is TGTGCCAGCAGACCTATAGCGGGAGGGGCAGATACGCAGTATTTT.

The rearrangement uses TRBV6-4 and TRBJ1-1, with unresolved D. This CDR3 has 15 residues. Germline V CDR1 and CDR2: MRHNA, SNTAGT. V was trimmed by 10 bases and J by 11 bases, leaving 29 bases between them. DNA for the CDR3: TGTGCCACCTCTCCTACCGGGAGACCCGGGTTACTTGCTTTCTTT. It is translated as CATSPTGRPGLLAFF.

This clonotype was recorded a few times. The genes are TRBV12-3 or TRBV12-4 and TRBJ1-1; perhaps TRBD1 as D (5 bases). This CDR3 region has 16 residues. V dropped 6 bases and J dropped 0 bases, with 17 bases sitting between them. The CDR3 sequence is CASRAAGLLMNTEAFF. The CDR3 bases are TGTGCCAGCAGGGCCGCGGGACTGCTCATGAACACTGAAGCTTTCTTT.

The chain employs TRBV2 and TRBJ2-1; D gene uncertain. This CDR3 region has 13 residues. Per germline, CDR1 SNHLY and CDR2 FYNNEI. V shed 5 bases and J shed 5 bases, with 10 bases lying between them. CDR3 region: CASSTDQNNEQFF. As DNA, the CDR3 is TGTGCCAGCAGTACCGACCAGAACAATGAGCAGTTCTTC.

The chain couples TRBV20-1 to TRBJ2-1; 7 bases fit TRBD2. Trimming removed 7 bases from V and 6 bases from J; junction bases left unmatched: 9. The CDR3 covers 13 residues. Germline V lookup: CDR1 DFQATT, CDR2 SNEGSKA (reference sequence). CDR3 region: CSVRTSLRNEQFF. In DNA form, the CDR3 reads TGCAGTGTTAGGACTAGTCTCCGCAATGAGCAGTTCTTC.

The genes are TRBV11-2 and TRBJ2-3; 7 nucleotides match TRBD2. Germline CDR1 SGHAT, CDR2 FQNNGV. The ends lost 5 bases at V and 2 bases at J; junction bases unmatched: 10. The CDR3 totals 16 residues. CDR3 protein: CASSGRLAAHTDTQYF. In DNA form, the CDR3 reads TGTGCCAGCAGCGGCCGTCTAGCGGCCCACACAGATACGCAGTATTTT.

This chain joins TRBV18 and TRBJ1-1; perhaps TRBD1 as D (6 bases). The CDR3 is 14 amino acids. Trimming stripped 4 bases from V and 10 bases from J, with 19 bases between. Germline CDR1 and CDR2: KGHSH and LQKENI. The chain's CDR3 is CASSLLDRSVGAFF. The CDR3 DNA is TGTGCCAGCTCACTGCTCGACAGGTCGGTTGGAGCTTTCTTT.

The chain joins TRBV4-1 to TRBJ2-5; D call uncertain. CDR3 size: 17 residues. Germline V CDR1 and CDR2: MGHRA, YSYEKL. With 0 bases removed from V and 0 bases from J, the gap between germline ends came to 14 bases. CDR3 amino acids: CASSQDYGRTYQETQYF. The CDR3 bases are TGCGCCAGCAGCCAAGATTACGGCAGAACCTACCAAGAGACCCAGTACTTC.

The V gene is TRBV12-3 or TRBV12-4, the J gene TRBJ2-3; the D call may be TRBD1 or TRBD2 (5 bases each). The CDR3 loop spans 17 amino acids. The germline V and J ends were trimmed by 6 bases and 6 bases, with 25 bases remaining between them. Written as DNA, the CDR3 is TGTGCCAGCAGCGCAAGTGGAGGACAATGGGTTTGGGATACGCAGTATTTT. It translates to CASSASGGQWVWDTQYF.

This clonotype has more than one count but fewer than ten. This chain joins TRBV5-1 and TRBJ2-1; D ambiguous. This CDR3 spans 13 amino acids. Trimming removed 6 bases from V and 8 bases from J, with 15 bases in between. Germline V gene data show CDR1 as SGHRS and CDR2 as YFSETQ. As DNA, the CDR3 is TGCGCCAGCAACAAAGACCAGCCGTATGAGCAGTTCTTC. As protein: CASNKDQPYEQFF.

Concerning this clonotype itself: One end of the junction is discordant with germline, which a read error may explain. V is TRBV7-9 and J is TRBJ2-3, with D perhaps TRBD1 or TRBD2 (5 bases each). Per germline, CDR1 SEHNR and CDR2 FQNEAQ (reference sequence). This CDR3 region has 13 residues. CDR3 in amino acids: CASRDRSTDAQYF. CDR3 bases: TGTGCCAGCCGGGACCGCAGCACAGATGCGCAGTATTTT.

This clonotype was observed a handful of times. The rearrangement uses TRBV20-1 and TRBJ2-1; D uncertain. V was shortened by 7 bases and J by 7 bases, with 11 bases between the two germline ends. The CDR3 covers 11 residues. The germline V gene has CDR1 DFQATT and CDR2 SNEGSKA (reference sequence). The CDR3 DNA reads as TGCAGTGGGCATCGGGTTAATGAGCAGTTCTTC. This codes for CSGHRVNEQFF.

The rearrangement uses TRBV20-1 and TRBJ2-1; 10 bases agree with TRBD1. Trimming cost V 4 bases and J 6 bases; bases outside gene matches: 6. CDR3 length: 14 amino acids. Germline CDR1 reads DFQATT; CDR2 reads SNEGSKA (reference sequence). CDR3 protein: CSAMEGTGVNEQFF. DNA for the CDR3: TGCAGTGCTATGGAGGGGACAGGGGTCAATGAGCAGTTCTTC.

The rearrangement joins TRBV4-2 to TRBJ2-3, with D uncertain. This CDR3 has 16 amino acids. V lost 0 bases and J 0 bases, leaving 10 bases between the germline ends. Germline values: CDR1 LGHNA, CDR2 YNFKEQ. Here the CDR3 reads CASSQDAGPSTDTQYF. CDR3 bases: TGTGCCAGCAGCCAAGACGCCGGCCCCAGCACAGATACGCAGTATTTT.